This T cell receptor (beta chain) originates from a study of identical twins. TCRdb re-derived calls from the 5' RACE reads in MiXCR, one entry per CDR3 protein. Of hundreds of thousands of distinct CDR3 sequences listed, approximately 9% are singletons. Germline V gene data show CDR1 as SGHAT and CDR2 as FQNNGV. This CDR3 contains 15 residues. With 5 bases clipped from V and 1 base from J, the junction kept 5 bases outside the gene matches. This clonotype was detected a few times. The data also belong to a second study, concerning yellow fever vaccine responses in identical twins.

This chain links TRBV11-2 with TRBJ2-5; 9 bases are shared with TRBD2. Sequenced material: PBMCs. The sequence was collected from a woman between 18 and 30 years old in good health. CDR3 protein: CASSRDSGGQETQYF. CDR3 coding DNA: TGTGCCAGCAGCCGCGATAGCGGGGGCCAAGAGACCCAGTACTTC. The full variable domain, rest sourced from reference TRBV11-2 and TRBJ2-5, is EAGVAQSPRYKIIEKRQSVAFWCNPISGHATLYWYQQILGQGPKLLIQFQNNGVVDDSQLPKDRFSAERLKGVDSTLKIQPAKLEDSAVYLCASSRDSGGQETQYFGPGTRLLVL.